The rows below give T cell receptor beta chains drawn from one sample of a study of CD8+ T cells in alopecia areata. Repertoires were generated with immunoSEQ multiplex PCR, while TCRdb's copy carries only in-frame clones and drops some. The sample contains approximately 150,000 clones, more than 75% of which appear only once. Sequenced material: CD8+ T cells sorted from blood, taken at week 0. The receptors come from a human donor with alopecia areata. Each CDR3 is given with its conserved first and last residue. D genes are given only for firm matches. The listing skips clone size in some rows; elsewhere it reads once, few, many or a size class.

abundance: -
v_gene: TRBV11-2
j_gene: TRBJ2-7
len: 11
d_gene: -
CDR3nt: TGTGCCAGCAGAATCCAGGACGAGCAGTACTTC
CDR3aa: CASRIQDEQYF

abundance: -
v_gene: TRBV7-9
j_gene: TRBJ2-3
len: 17
d_gene: TRBD1
CDR3nt: TGTGCCAGCACGTCCCGGGACAGGGCTGAGGGCACAGATACGCAGTATTTT
CDR3aa: CASTSRDRAEGTDTQYF

abundance: -
v_gene: TRBV25-1
j_gene: TRBJ1-2
len: 14
d_gene: TRBD1
CDR3nt: TGTGCCAGCAGTGCGACAGGGAGAAACTATGGCTACACCTTC
CDR3aa: CASSATGRNYGYTF

abundance: once
v_gene: TRBV27
j_gene: TRBJ1-1
len: 13
d_gene: -
CDR3nt: TGTGCCAGCCAAAATACAGGAACGGGTGAAGCTTTCTTT
CDR3aa: CASQNTGTGEAFF

abundance: -
v_gene: TRBV7-6
j_gene: TRBJ2-2
len: 14
d_gene: -
CDR3nt: TGTGCCAGCAGCTTGGGGTCGACCACCGGGGAGCTGTTTTTT
CDR3aa: CASSLGSTTGELFF

abundance: -
v_gene: TRBV30
j_gene: TRBJ2-3
len: 11
d_gene: -
CDR3nt: TGTGCCTGGAGTGTAGGTGATACGCAGTATTTT
CDR3aa: CAWSVGDTQYF

abundance: -
v_gene: TRBV5-1
j_gene: TRBJ2-1
len: 14
d_gene: TRBD2
CDR3nt: TGCGCCAGCAGCCCCGGGGGGGGCTACAATGAGCAGTTCTTC
CDR3aa: CASSPGGGYNEQFF

abundance: few
v_gene: TRBV5-4
j_gene: TRBJ2-1
len: 18
d_gene: TRBD2
CDR3nt: TGTGCCAGCAGCTTGGTCCTAGCGGGAGTTTCTATCTACAATGAGCAGTTCTTC
CDR3aa: CASSLVLAGVSIYNEQFF

abundance: few
v_gene: TRBV6-6
j_gene: TRBJ2-1
len: 16
d_gene: TRBD1
CDR3nt: TGTGCCAGCGGCCTCTTACCCGGGACAGGGTCCGATGAGCAGTTCTTC
CDR3aa: CASGLLPGTGSDEQFF

abundance: -
v_gene: TRBV7-9
j_gene: TRBJ2-1
len: 16
d_gene: TRBD2
CDR3nt: TGTGCCAGCAGCGTGAACCGGGAGGGCCCTAGGAATGAGCAGTTCTTC
CDR3aa: CASSVNREGPRNEQFF

abundance: once
v_gene: TRBV5-4
j_gene: TRBJ2-7
len: 15
d_gene: -
CDR3nt: TGTGCCAGCAGCCTACGGGACGGGAGTGCCTACGAGCAGTACTTC
CDR3aa: CASSLRDGSAYEQYF

abundance: once
v_gene: TRBV9
j_gene: TRBJ2-3
len: 15
d_gene: -
CDR3nt: TGTGCCAGCAGCTTGGGCACAACAGGGAAAGATACGCAGTATTTT
CDR3aa: CASSLGTTGKDTQYF

abundance: few
v_gene: TRBV4-1
j_gene: TRBJ2-1
len: 15
d_gene: TRBD1
CDR3nt: TGCGCCAGCAGCCTTCTGGACAGGGACCACAATGAGCAGTTCTTC
CDR3aa: CASSLLDRDHNEQFF

abundance: once
v_gene: TRBV9
j_gene: TRBJ1-1
len: 17
d_gene: TRBD1
CDR3nt: TGTGCCAGCAGCGTAGCTATTGATCGGACAGGGAACACTGAAGCTTTCTTT
CDR3aa: CASSVAIDRTGNTEAFF

abundance: -
v_gene: TRBV6-6
j_gene: TRBJ1-5
len: 14
d_gene: -
CDR3nt: TGTGCCAGCAGTTTTCCGGGGGTACGTCAGCCCCAGCATTTT
CDR3aa: CASSFPGVRQPQHF

abundance: -
v_gene: TRBV9
j_gene: TRBJ2-2
len: 16
d_gene: -
CDR3nt: TGTGCCAGCAGCCCCTCCGGGACTCAGGCCTTCGGGGAGCTGTTTTTT
CDR3aa: CASSPSGTQAFGELFF

abundance: once
v_gene: TRBV29-1
j_gene: TRBJ2-2
len: 13
d_gene: -
CDR3nt: TGCAGCGCCCACTTACCAGGGGCCGGGGAGCTGTTTTTT
CDR3aa: CSAHLPGAGELFF

abundance: -
v_gene: TRBV6-6
j_gene: TRBJ1-5
len: 14
d_gene: TRBD1
CDR3nt: TGTGCCAGCAGTTACCCCGGACAGGGGCAGCCCCAGCATTTT
CDR3aa: CASSYPGQGQPQHF

abundance: -
v_gene: TRBV7-8
j_gene: TRBJ2-5
len: 14
d_gene: TRBD1
CDR3nt: TGTGCCAGCAGCTTGTTACAGGGGGCGGAGACCCAGTACTTC
CDR3aa: CASSLLQGAETQYF

abundance: once
v_gene: TRBV27
j_gene: TRBJ1-1
len: 12
d_gene: -
CDR3nt: TGTGCCAGCAGTTCGCCAGATTCTGAAGCTTTCTTT
CDR3aa: CASSSPDSEAFF

abundance: -
v_gene: TRBV5-1
j_gene: TRBJ2-2
len: 15
d_gene: TRBD1
CDR3nt: TGCGCCAGCAGTCCCGGGACAGGGGAGACCGGGGAGCTGTTTTTT
CDR3aa: CASSPGTGETGELFF

abundance: -
v_gene: TRBV25-1
j_gene: TRBJ2-7
len: 15
d_gene: -
CDR3nt: TGTGCCAGCAGTGACCCCGACAGTGCAAGCTACGAGCAGTACTTC
CDR3aa: CASSDPDSASYEQYF

abundance: -
v_gene: TRBV10-3
j_gene: TRBJ2-6
len: 18
d_gene: TRBD2
CDR3nt: TGTGCCATCAGTGAGACTTCGGGACTAATCTCTGGGGCCAACGTCCTGACTTTC
CDR3aa: CAISETSGLISGANVLTF

abundance: -
v_gene: TRBV29-1
j_gene: TRBJ2-1
len: 10
d_gene: -
CDR3nt: TGCAGCGTTGGGGCAACTGAGCAGTTCTTC
CDR3aa: CSVGATEQFF

abundance: -
v_gene: TRBV7-9
j_gene: TRBJ2-2
len: 17
d_gene: -
CDR3nt: TGTGCCAGCAGCGATCCATTTTCCCGAACGAACACCGGGGAGCTGTTTTTT
CDR3aa: CASSDPFSRTNTGELFF

abundance: -
v_gene: TRBV6-6
j_gene: TRBJ2-3
len: 12
d_gene: -
CDR3nt: TGTGCCAGCAGCCTCAGCACAGATACGCAGTATTTT
CDR3aa: CASSLSTDTQYF

abundance: few
v_gene: TRBV29-1
j_gene: TRBJ1-2
len: 12
d_gene: -
CDR3nt: TGCAGCGTTGAGGGGTACGCCTATGGCTACACCTTC
CDR3aa: CSVEGYAYGYTF

abundance: -
v_gene: TRBV7-9
j_gene: TRBJ1-1
len: 19
d_gene: TRBD1
CDR3nt: TGTGCCAGCAGCTTAGCGACCGCGACCGGGACAGGGAGGAGAGGTGAAGCTTTCTTT
CDR3aa: CASSLATATGTGRRGEAFF

abundance: -
v_gene: TRBV6-1
j_gene: TRBJ1-6
len: 13
d_gene: -
CDR3nt: TGTGCCAGCAGCGGATTCGGAGGATCACCCCTCCACTTT
CDR3aa: CASSGFGGSPLHF

abundance: -
v_gene: TRBV7-9
j_gene: TRBJ2-1
len: 14
d_gene: -
CDR3nt: TGTGCCAGCAGCTCCGATGGGTCCGCCAATGAGCAGTTCTTC
CDR3aa: CASSSDGSANEQFF

abundance: -
v_gene: TRBV27
j_gene: TRBJ2-5
len: 13
d_gene: -
CDR3nt: TGTGCCAGCAGTAACGAAAGAAAAGAGACCCAGTACTTC
CDR3aa: CASSNERKETQYF

abundance: -
v_gene: TRBV6-6
j_gene: TRBJ2-3
len: 15
d_gene: TRBD2
CDR3nt: TGTGCCAGCAGTTATCAGCGGGAGGTCTCGGATACGCAGTATTTT
CDR3aa: CASSYQREVSDTQYF

abundance: -
v_gene: TRBV14
j_gene: TRBJ2-1
len: 16
d_gene: TRBD2
CDR3nt: TGTGCCAGCAGCCAAGTTGATAGCGGGGGTAACAACGTGCAGTTCTTC
CDR3aa: CASSQVDSGGNNVQFF

abundance: few
v_gene: TRBV5-1
j_gene: TRBJ2-2
len: 13
d_gene: -
CDR3nt: TGCGCCAGCAGCACCGGACTGTACGGGGAGCTGTTTTTT
CDR3aa: CASSTGLYGELFF

abundance: -
v_gene: TRBV7-9
j_gene: TRBJ2-5
len: 16
d_gene: TRBD2
CDR3nt: TGTGCCAGCAGCCTGAGGACTAGCGCTTCCTTGGAGACCCAGTACTTC
CDR3aa: CASSLRTSASLETQYF

abundance: -
v_gene: TRBV29-1
j_gene: TRBJ2-7
len: 14
d_gene: TRBD1
CDR3nt: TGCAGCGCTAGGGACAGGGGGCGCGACTACGAGCAGTACTTC
CDR3aa: CSARDRGRDYEQYF

abundance: -
v_gene: TRBV5-1
j_gene: TRBJ2-7
len: 11
d_gene: -
CDR3nt: TGCGCCAGCAGCTTGGGACAGGATCCGTACTTC
CDR3aa: CASSLGQDPYF

abundance: -
v_gene: TRBV29-1
j_gene: TRBJ2-7
len: 15
d_gene: -
CDR3nt: TGCAGCGCCCGGGGGGGACAGCTGATCTCCTACGAGCAGTACTTC
CDR3aa: CSARGGQLISYEQYF

abundance: -
v_gene: TRBV29-1
j_gene: TRBJ2-7
len: 14
d_gene: TRBD2
CDR3nt: TGCAGCGTCCGACTAGCGGGGGGTGGGTACGAGCAGTACTTC
CDR3aa: CSVRLAGGGYEQYF

abundance: -
v_gene: TRBV19
j_gene: TRBJ1-1
len: 12
d_gene: -
CDR3nt: TGTGCCAGTAGTATAGTGAACACTGAAGCTTTCTTT
CDR3aa: CASSIVNTEAFF

abundance: -
v_gene: TRBV14
j_gene: TRBJ2-7
len: 14
d_gene: TRBD1
CDR3nt: TGTGCCAGCAGCCCGGACAGGAGCTCCTACGAGCAGTACTTC
CDR3aa: CASSPDRSSYEQYF

abundance: -
v_gene: TRBV6-5
j_gene: TRBJ2-1
len: 15
d_gene: TRBD1
CDR3nt: TGTGCCAGCAGGAACCGGGACAGGGGCTACAATGAGCAGTTCTTC
CDR3aa: CASRNRDRGYNEQFF

abundance: -
v_gene: TRBV5-4
j_gene: TRBJ2-7
len: 16
d_gene: TRBD2
CDR3nt: TGTGCCAGCAGCTTTAACGGCGGGAGGCCCAACTACGAGCAGTACTTC
CDR3aa: CASSFNGGRPNYEQYF

abundance: -
v_gene: TRBV5-1
j_gene: TRBJ1-1
len: 15
d_gene: -
CDR3nt: TGCGCCAGCAGCTTGGGCGAGACAGGGAACACTGAAGCTTTCTTT
CDR3aa: CASSLGETGNTEAFF

abundance: -
v_gene: TRBV7-3
j_gene: TRBJ2-3
len: 16
d_gene: -
CDR3nt: TGTGCCAGCAGCTTAACGTTAGGTCAGGATGGCCATACGCAGTATTTT
CDR3aa: CASSLTLGQDGHTQYF

abundance: -
v_gene: TRBV4-1
j_gene: TRBJ1-2
len: 13
d_gene: -
CDR3nt: TGCGCCAGCAGCCACCGGGGCATTTATGGCTACACCTTC
CDR3aa: CASSHRGIYGYTF

abundance: once
v_gene: TRBV29-1
j_gene: TRBJ2-2
len: 15
d_gene: TRBD1
CDR3nt: TGCAGCGTTCCCGGGACAGGGGGCGACACCGGGGAGCTGTTTTTT
CDR3aa: CSVPGTGGDTGELFF

abundance: -
v_gene: TRBV27
j_gene: TRBJ2-7
len: 13
d_gene: TRBD2
CDR3nt: TGTGCCAGCGGACCGGGAGGGGTCTACGAGCAGTACTTC
CDR3aa: CASGPGGVYEQYF

abundance: -
v_gene: TRBV29-1
j_gene: TRBJ1-2
len: 17
d_gene: -
CDR3nt: TGCAGCGTTGAAAATCGACAGCCCCGAGGGTCCCACTATGGCTACACCTTC
CDR3aa: CSVENRQPRGSHYGYTF

abundance: -
v_gene: TRBV29-1
j_gene: TRBJ2-1
len: 14
d_gene: -
CDR3nt: TGCAGCGAGATGGACAGCGAAATGTCCAATGAGCAATTCTTC
CDR3aa: CSEMDSEMSNEQFF

abundance: -
v_gene: TRBV18
j_gene: TRBJ2-5
len: 15
d_gene: -
CDR3nt: TGTGCCAGCTCACCAGGGGTTCAGGTCCAAGAGACCCAGTACTTC
CDR3aa: CASSPGVQVQETQYF

abundance: -
v_gene: TRBV27
j_gene: TRBJ2-3
len: 18
d_gene: TRBD2
CDR3nt: TGTGCCAGCAGTTTACTCCCTCCTAGCGGGAACGTGGGAGATACGCAGTATTTT
CDR3aa: CASSLLPPSGNVGDTQYF

abundance: -
v_gene: TRBV27
j_gene: TRBJ1-2
len: 11
d_gene: -
CDR3nt: TGTGCCAGCAATGGGGGGTACGGCTACACCTTC
CDR3aa: CASNGGYGYTF

abundance: -
v_gene: TRBV5-6
j_gene: TRBJ2-2
len: 16
d_gene: -
CDR3nt: TGTGCCAGCGCCCGCAGGGGACGGCGGAACACCGGGGAGCTGTTTTTT
CDR3aa: CASARRGRRNTGELFF

abundance: -
v_gene: TRBV5-1
j_gene: TRBJ1-5
len: 15
d_gene: -
CDR3nt: TGCGCCAGCAGCTTGGTCCCGGCAGGGGCTGAGCCCCAGCATTTT
CDR3aa: CASSLVPAGAEPQHF